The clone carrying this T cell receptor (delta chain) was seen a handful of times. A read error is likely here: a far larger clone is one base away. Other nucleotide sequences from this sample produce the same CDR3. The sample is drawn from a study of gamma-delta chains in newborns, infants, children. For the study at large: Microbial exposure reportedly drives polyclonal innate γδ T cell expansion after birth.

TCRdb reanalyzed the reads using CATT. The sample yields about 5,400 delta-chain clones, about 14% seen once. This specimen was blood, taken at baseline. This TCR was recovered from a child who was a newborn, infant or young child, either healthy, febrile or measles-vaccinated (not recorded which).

The chain's CDR3 is CACDTVDTGGWLTDKLIF. In nucleotides, the CDR3 is TGTGCCTGTGACACCGTCGATACTGGGGGATGGTTGACCGATAAACTCATCTTT. J is TRDJ1 and V is TRDV2; 10 bases are a match to TRDD3. V dropped 0 bases and J dropped 2; count of bases not matched to a gene: 11. The CDR3 is made up of 18 amino acids. Germline values: CDR1 GEAIGNYY, CDR2 EKD.